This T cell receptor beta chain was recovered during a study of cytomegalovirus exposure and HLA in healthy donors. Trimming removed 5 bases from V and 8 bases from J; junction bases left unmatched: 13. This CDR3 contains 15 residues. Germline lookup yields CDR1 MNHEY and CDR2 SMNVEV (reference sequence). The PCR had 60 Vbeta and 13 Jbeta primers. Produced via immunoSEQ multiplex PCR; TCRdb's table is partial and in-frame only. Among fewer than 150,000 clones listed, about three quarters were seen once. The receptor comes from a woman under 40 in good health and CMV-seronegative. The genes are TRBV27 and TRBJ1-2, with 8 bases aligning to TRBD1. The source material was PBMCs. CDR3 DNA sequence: TGTGCCAGCAGTCAAGGGGCGGGACAGGTGAAAGGCTACACCTTC. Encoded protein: CASSQGAGQVKGYTF.